These T cell receptor beta chains were read from a single sample in a study of blood T cell repertoires in COVID-19. Generated by immunoSEQ multiplex PCR, the TCRdb table keeps only in-frame clones and is missing some. The sample lists 15,000 to 20,000 clones; about 88% were seen once. The sequencing sample was made of peripheral blood. Receptor source: a man aged 60 to 69 with active COVID-19. Both conserved end residues are part of each CDR3. D genes are given only for firm matches. A row's size may be missing; if present it is once, few, many or a size class.

-,-,TRBJ1-1,TRBV28,TGTGCCAGCATCGACGGGAGAGTGAACACTGAAGCTTTCTTT,CASIDGRVNTEAFF
-,TRBD1,TRBJ2-2,TRBV3-1/TRBV3-2,TGTGCCAGCAGCAGGACAGGGGGCACCGGGGAGCTGTTTTTT,CASSRTGGTGELFF
-,-,TRBJ2-1,TRBV6-6,TGTGCCAGCAGTTACTCGTCCAGGGTGGATGAGCAGTTCTTC,CASSYSSRVDEQFF
-,-,TRBJ1-1,TRBV4-3,TGCGCCAGCAGCCAAGGACAGATGAACACTGAAGCTTTCTTT,CASSQGQMNTEAFF
-,-,TRBJ2-7,TRBV12-3/TRBV12-4,TGTGCCAGCAACCGGCAGGGGAAGTACGAGCAGTACTTC,CASNRQGKYEQYF
-,TRBD1,TRBJ2-7,TRBV19,TGTGCCAGTAGTATAGCAGGGGGCCTTGGGGGCTACGAGCAGTACTTC,CASSIAGGLGGYEQYF
-,TRBD1,TRBJ2-6,TRBV5-1,TGCGCCAGCAGCTCCTCCGAGGGACAGGGGAGTCTAAGAGCTTTTCTTGAGGCCAACGTCCTGACTTTC,CASSSSEGQGSLRAFLEANVLTF
-,TRBD1,TRBJ2-2,TRBV6-5,TGTGCCAGCAGCAGGACAGGGGGCTTTGCCGGGGAGCTGTTTTTT,CASSRTGGFAGELFF
-,-,TRBJ2-1,TRBV25-1,TGTGCCAGCAGTCCTCCAGGGGCTGGCAATGAGCAGTTCTTC,CASSPPGAGNEQFF
once,-,TRBJ1-6,TRBV11-3,TGTGCCAGCAGCTTGGACAGCGATAATTCACCCCTCCACTTT,CASSLDSDNSPLHF
-,-,TRBJ2-5,TRBV6-7,TGTGCCAGCAGTTACTTTTGGGCCCATGGGGAGACCCAGTACTTC,CASSYFWAHGETQYF
-,TRBD2,TRBJ2-3,TRBV6-6,TGTGCCAGCAGACCGAGCGGGGGCACAGATACGCAGTATTTT,CASRPSGGTDTQYF
once,-,TRBJ1-2,TRBV28,TGTGCCAGCAACCTGCAGATGAGGGGCTACACCTTC,CASNLQMRGYTF
-,-,TRBJ2-2,TRBV6-4,TGTGCCAGCAGTGACTCCAGCACCGGGGAGCTGTTTTTT,CASSDSSTGELFF
-,TRBD2,TRBJ2-1,TRBV7-3,TGTGCCAGCAGCCCCCGACTAGCGGAAACCTACAATGAGCAGTTCTTC,CASSPRLAETYNEQFF
-,-,TRBJ2-7,TRBV20-1,TGCAGTGCGGGGGGAGCTTACGAGCAGTACTTC,CSAGGAYEQYF
-,-,TRBJ1-5,TRBV9,TGTGCCAGCAGCGTAGGTACGGGAAACAGCAATCAGCCCCAGCATTTT,CASSVGTGNSNQPQHF
-,TRBD1,TRBJ2-5,TRBV11-3,TGTGCCACCGGGGCGGGGGACAGGGGCCAAGAGACCCAGTACTTC,CATGAGDRGQETQYF
-,TRBD1,TRBJ2-5,TRBV19,TGTGCCAGTAGTATCCAGGGGGCTGGGGGACAGTACTTC,CASSIQGAGGQYF
-,TRBD2,TRBJ2-1,TRBV24-1,TGTGCCACCAGTGATTTCGGACTAGCGGGGTTCAATGAGCAGTTCTTC,CATSDFGLAGFNEQFF
-,-,TRBJ2-2,TRBV19,TGTGCCAGTAGTATCGAAGGGGTGAACACCGGGGAGCTGTTTTTT,CASSIEGVNTGELFF
-,TRBD2,TRBJ2-7,TRBV2,TGTGCCAGCAGCCGACTAGCGGGAGTTTCCCCCTCGGGGGAGCAGTACTTC,CASSRLAGVSPSGEQYF
-,-,TRBJ2-3,TRBV5-4,TGTGCCAGCAGCTTGGTATCCGGGTTCACAGATACGCAGTATTTT,CASSLVSGFTDTQYF
-,TRBD2,TRBJ2-2,TRBV5-1,TGCGCCAGCAGCTTGACTAGCGTAGTCACCGGGGAGCTGTTTTTT,CASSLTSVVTGELFF
-,-,TRBJ2-7,TRBV27,TGTGCCAGCAGTCCACACCGACTAGACACTAACTACGAGCAGTACTTC,CASSPHRLDTNYEQYF
-,TRBD1,TRBJ2-6,TRBV19,TGTGCCAGTAGTATCCACCCTACAGGGGCCGGGGCCAACGTCCTGACTTTC,CASSIHPTGAGANVLTF
-,TRBD2,TRBJ2-5,TRBV30,TGTGCCGGAAAAGGAGCGGGGGGGCCGGAGACCCAGTACTTC,CAGKGAGGPETQYF
-,TRBD1,TRBJ1-6,TRBV2,TGTGCCAGCAGTGAGGAAACAGGGGGGAATTCACCCCTCCACTTT,CASSEETGGNSPLHF
-,TRBD2,TRBJ2-3,TRBV6-6,TGTGCCAGCAGGGATAGCGGGAGGTTAGGAGATACGCAGTATTTT,CASRDSGRLGDTQYF
-,TRBD1,TRBJ2-1,TRBV6-5,TGTGCCAGCAGTTACAAGGGGGCGAAGTTCTTC,CASSYKGAKFF
-,TRBD2,TRBJ2-5,TRBV7-7,TGTGCTAGCAGCTTAGAACTAGCGGGAGGGGACCAAGAGACCCAGTACTTC,CASSLELAGGDQETQYF
-,-,TRBJ1-2,TRBV6-6,TGTGCCAGCAGTTACCAGGGGCGAGACTATGGCTACACCTTC,CASSYQGRDYGYTF
once,TRBD2,TRBJ2-1,TRBV19,TGTGCCAGTAGTATCGGGGGGGCCTACAATGAGCAGTTCTTC,CASSIGGAYNEQFF
-,TRBD2,TRBJ2-3,TRBV19,TGTGCCAGTAGTAAGACTAGCGGGGGGGACACAGATACGCAGTATTTT,CASSKTSGGDTDTQYF
-,-,TRBJ1-1,TRBV6-2/TRBV6-3,TGTGCCAGCAGTTACGGGGGCATGAACACTGAAGCTTTCTTT,CASSYGGMNTEAFF
-,TRBD1,TRBJ1-6,TRBV5-4,TGTGCCAGCAGAGTTGACAGGGGAAAGTCGACCCTCCACTTT,CASRVDRGKSTLHF
-,-,TRBJ2-1,TRBV7-2,TGTGCCAGCAGCGCTGACAGTTCCTACAATGAGCAGTTCTTC,CASSADSSYNEQFF
-,-,TRBJ2-4,TRBV6-5,TGTGCCAGGAGGGTGTTCGCCAAAAACATTCAGTACTTC,CARRVFAKNIQYF
-,-,TRBJ2-4,TRBV30,TGTGCCTGGGACCAAGGCATGGACAGAAACATTCAGTACTTC,CAWDQGMDRNIQYF
-,TRBD2,TRBJ2-2,TRBV6-2/TRBV6-3,TGTGCCAGCAGTTATGGACTAGTGGGCACCGGGGAGCTGTTTTTT,CASSYGLVGTGELFF
few,-,TRBJ2-1,TRBV18,TGTGCCAGCTCATCCCGGCGGGGTGATGAGCAGTTCTTC,CASSSRRGDEQFF